The entry below gives a single TCR beta chain sequence along with its context. This clonotype showed up many times. Its binding antigen is unknown. The record has no base qualities; no much larger clone is one base away. This beta chain is a stray sequence in a library constructed for alpha chains; its clone size is not meaningful. The record originates from a study of spatial heterogeneity in lung cancer (dated by TCRdb to the late 2010s). For context, the study as a whole: Beta-chain transcripts were consistently detected in greater numbers than alpha-chain transcripts, which likely reflects a higher abundance of beta-chain transcripts. At surgery, hundreds of tumor regions, some 61 matched nontumor lung samples and 56 PBMC samples were TCR-sequenced for both alpha and beta chains. In the raw uncorrected reads, each unique combination of TCR and UMI appeared on average more than ten times. The study quantitatively compared TCR alpha and beta repertoires across multiple tumor regions, matched nontumor lung and blood in non-small cell lung cancer. TCR repertoire features were related to nonsynonymous mutation counts determined by whole-exome sequencing of tumor tissue. What the work shows at the level of the full study, not this receptor alone: Ubiquitous expanded tumor TCRs were found in blood more often at tumor resection than at routine follow-up. Additional single-cell paired TCR alpha and beta sequencing was considered necessary to confirm, at a functional level, the hypothesis that regional TCRs recognize regional mutations.

The sample's time point, from its label and the paper: sample taken at primary tumor resection. TCR sequencing used whole RNA extracted from tumor and nontumor lung tissue, or from cryopreserved PBMC samples, without cell sorting. Donors were approximately 72 patients with early-stage, untreated non-small cell lung cancer from the lung TRACERx cohort. A patient was chosen for TCR sequencing only when enough RNA was available from at least two tumor regions. The germline V gene (reference sequence) gives CDR1 as MNHEY and CDR2 as SMNVEV. From its cysteine to its phenylalanine, the CDR3 spans 15 amino acids. The read is trimmed to its CDR3 DNA, 45 bases read in frame from base 1. V is cut by 3 bases and J by 0 bases, and the space between the germline ends is 8 bases. The method behind the library was 5' RACE. These reads were obtained on a NextSeq 500. The TCR library protocol attached a unique molecular identifier to each TCR cDNA molecule to allow correction of PCR and sequencing errors. In the authors' own workflow: TCR identification, UMI-based error correction and CDR3 extraction were performed with Decombinator tools. Expanded TCRs were defined as those above a frequency of 2 per 1,000, corresponding to the top 1% of the tumor frequency distribution. Rényi diversity was computed with the R vegan package after subsampling each repertoire 100 times to 5,000 TCRs. CDR3 similarity networks were built from amino acid triplet string-kernel similarity, with CDR3s being connected when pairwise similarity was above 0.82. TCRdb applied fastp at Q25 and MiXCR to the public reads, then kept only in-frame beta chains. Rows merge per CDR3 protein into single entries with the most common DNA and genes. The V and J calls and clone size come from TCRdb's table, not from the authors' own analysis. The sample yields some 7,500 distinct CDR3 sequences; approximately 8.6% were counted once. Of the sample, around half is held by the ten largest clones.

The chain uses TRBV27 and TRBJ1-4; no D gene can be assigned with confidence. The sequence derives from a male donor with early-stage non-small cell lung cancer. The sample consisted of PBMCs, taken at surgery. CDR3 protein: CASSFGGATNEKLFF. The bases read TGTGCCAGCAGTTTCGGAGGTGCAACTAATGAAAAACTGTTTTTT.